The clone carrying this T cell receptor (beta chain) was seen more than once but under ten times. The data stem from a study of blood T cell repertoires in COVID-19. Produced via immunoSEQ multiplex PCR; TCRdb's table is partial and in-frame only. The table includes about 230,000 clones, approximately 85% detected once. CDR3 length: 15 residues. V gave up 2 bases and J gave up 1 base, with 9 bases separating them. Germline V CDR1 and CDR2: SNHLY, FYNNEI. Sequenced material: peripheral blood. The rearrangement joins TRBV2 to TRBJ1-5; D remains unclear. This TCR derives from a man aged 40-49 years with acute or convalescent COVID-19. The CDR3 nucleotides read TGTGCCAGCAGTGAACAGGCCGGCAGCAATCAGCCCCAGCATTTT. It encodes CASSEQAGSNQPQHF.